Following are 3 T cell receptor beta chains from one sample sequenced in a study of shared clonotypes between healthy human individuals. The table came from immunoSEQ multiplex PCR; TCRdb's copy has only in-frame clones and leaves some out. The data hold roughly 2.1 million clones, with 85% to 95% observed a single time. Naivety among CD8 cells was defined by CD45RO negativity and positive CCR7 selection, thereby excluding terminally differentiated effector memory CD45RA+ cells. Sequencing was carried out using naive CD8+ T cells from PBMCs. The receptors derive from a man aged 18 to 30 in good health. Some clones in this sample may be carry-over from other donors' samples.

The chain carries TRBV9 and TRBJ1-2; the match to TRBD1 covers 12 bases. The CDR3 has 15 amino acids. The germline gives CDR1 SGDLS, CDR2 YYNGEE. Germline trimming cut 2 bases from V and 6 bases from J; bases unmatched to any gene: 5. CDR3 sequence reads: CASSVHGTGGDGYTF. The CDR3 nucleotides are TGTGCCAGCAGCGTCCACGGGACAGGGGGCGATGGCTACACCTTC. The entire variable domain, with the rest obtained from reference TRBV9 and TRBJ1-2, is as follows: DSGVTQTPKHLITATGQRVTLRCSPRSGDLSVYWYQQSLDQGLQFLIQYYNGEERAKGNILERFSAQQFPDLHSELNLSSLELGDSALYFCASSVHGTGGDGYTFGSGTRLTVV.

This clone has more than one count but fewer than ten. In the same sample, other DNA sequences code for this CDR3. V and J are TRBV9 and TRBJ1-1, with D unclear. V was trimmed by 4 bases and J by 0 bases, leaving 10 bases between them. The CDR3 is 14 residues long. The V gene's germline CDR1 is SGDLS and CDR2 YYNGEE. The CDR3 nucleotides read TGTGCCAGCAGCCCCTCGGGAGTGAACACTGAAGCTTTCTTT. As protein: CASSPSGVNTEAFF.

V is TRBV5-1 and J is TRBJ2-7, with 8 bases aligning to TRBD2. Germline CDR1 SGHRS, CDR2 YFSETQ. V shed 2 bases and J 3 bases; nucleotides not matched to a gene: 7. CDR3 length: 15 amino acids. The CDR3 bases are TGCGCCAGCAGCTTACTAGCGGAACTAAACTACGAGCAGTACTTC. It encodes CASSLLAELNYEQYF.